This TCR beta chain stems from a study of blood T cell repertoires in COVID-19. Study information: The study drew acute and convalescent COVID-19 samples from the United States, Italy and Spain.

The CDR3 loop spans 15 amino acids. Germline V gene sequence: CDR1 MNHEY, CDR2 SMNVEV (reference sequence). V lost 1 base to trimming and J lost 6 bases, with 13 bases between them. This clone turned up a few times. Clones were read by immunoSEQ multiplex PCR, and TCRdb kept only the in-frame ones, dropping some. The sample consists of approximately 61,000 clones, around 88% of them appearing once. The clonotype comes from a human donor in a cohort sampled during active COVID-19. Sequencing used peripheral blood. The rearrangement uses TRBV27 and TRBJ2-1; D perhaps matches TRBD2 (7 bases). The CDR3 reads CASSLWEGGGNEQFF. For the CDR3, the DNA is TGTGCCAGCAGTTTATGGGAGGGGGGGGGCAATGAGCAGTTCTTC.